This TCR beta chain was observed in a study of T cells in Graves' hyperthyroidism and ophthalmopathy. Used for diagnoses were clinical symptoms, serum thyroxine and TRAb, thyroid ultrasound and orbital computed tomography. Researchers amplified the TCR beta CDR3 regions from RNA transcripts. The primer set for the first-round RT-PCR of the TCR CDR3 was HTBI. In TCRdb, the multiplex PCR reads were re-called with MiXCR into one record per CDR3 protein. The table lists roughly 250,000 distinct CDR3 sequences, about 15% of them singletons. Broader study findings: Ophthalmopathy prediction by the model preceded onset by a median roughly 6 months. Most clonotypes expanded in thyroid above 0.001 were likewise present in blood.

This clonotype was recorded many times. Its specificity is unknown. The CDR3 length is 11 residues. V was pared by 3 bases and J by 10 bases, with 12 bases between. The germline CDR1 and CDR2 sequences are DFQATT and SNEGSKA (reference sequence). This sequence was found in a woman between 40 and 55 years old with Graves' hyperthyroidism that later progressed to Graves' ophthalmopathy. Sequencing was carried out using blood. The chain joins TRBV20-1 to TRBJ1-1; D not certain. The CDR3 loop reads CSASLRVGAFF. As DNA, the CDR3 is TGCAGTGCTAGCCTGCGAGTGGGAGCTTTCTTT.